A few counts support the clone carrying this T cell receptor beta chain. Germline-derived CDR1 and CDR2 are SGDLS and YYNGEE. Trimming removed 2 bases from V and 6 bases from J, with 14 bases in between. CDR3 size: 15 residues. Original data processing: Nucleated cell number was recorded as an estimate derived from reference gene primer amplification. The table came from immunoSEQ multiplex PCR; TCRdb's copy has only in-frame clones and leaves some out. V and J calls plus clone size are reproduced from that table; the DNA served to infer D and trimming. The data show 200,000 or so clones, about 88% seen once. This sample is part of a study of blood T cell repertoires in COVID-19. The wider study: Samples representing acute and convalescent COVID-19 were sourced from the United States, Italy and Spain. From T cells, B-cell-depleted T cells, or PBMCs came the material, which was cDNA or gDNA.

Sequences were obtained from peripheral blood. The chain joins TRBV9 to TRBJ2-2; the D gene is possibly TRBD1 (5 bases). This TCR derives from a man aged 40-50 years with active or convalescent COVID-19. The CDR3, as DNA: TGTGCCAGCAGCGTGTACCAGGGATTTCCCGGGGAGCTGTTTTTT. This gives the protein CASSVYQGFPGELFF.